This T cell receptor (beta chain) was sequenced in a study of blood T cell repertoires in COVID-19. Study-wide context: The study drew acute and convalescent COVID-19 samples from the United States, Italy and Spain.

CDR1 is SGHKS and CDR2 is YYEKEE in the germline V gene (reference sequence). The CDR3 runs 15 residues. The germline V and J ends were trimmed by 3 bases and 4 bases, with 15 bases remaining between them. In the authors' workflow: Reference gene primer amplification yielded estimated nucleated cell counts. Sequenced by immunoSEQ multiplex PCR; TCRdb stores in-frame clones only, minus some. That table supplies the V and J calls and clone size; D and trimming were determined from the DNA. The sample has approximately 100,000 clones, around 78% seen once. Sequencing was carried out using peripheral blood. This sequence joins TRBV5-5 and TRBJ2-3; tentative D call: TRBD2 (6 bases). The sequence was obtained from a woman aged 60-70 years with acute or convalescent COVID-19. CDR3 sequence reads: CASSSYGEAADTQYF. The CDR3 DNA is TGTGCCAGCAGCTCCTACGGGGAGGCAGCAGATACGCAGTATTTT.